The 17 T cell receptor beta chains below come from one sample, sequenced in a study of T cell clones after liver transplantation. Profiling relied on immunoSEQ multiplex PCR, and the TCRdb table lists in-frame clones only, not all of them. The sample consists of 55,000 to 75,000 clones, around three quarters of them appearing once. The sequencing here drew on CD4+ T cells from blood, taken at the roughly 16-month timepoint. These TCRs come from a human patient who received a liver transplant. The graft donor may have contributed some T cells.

CDR3: CASSEFGLRQETQYF. The CDR3 DNA is TGTGCCAGCAGTGAATTCGGACTCCGCCAAGAGACCCAGTACTTC. This sequence joins TRBV6-1 and TRBJ2-5; D possibly corresponds to TRBD2 (5 bases). Between the trimmed V and J ends, which lost 2 bases and 1 base, there was a span of 11 bases. CDR1 MNHNS and CDR2 SASEGT come from the germline V gene. The CDR3 contains 15 residues.

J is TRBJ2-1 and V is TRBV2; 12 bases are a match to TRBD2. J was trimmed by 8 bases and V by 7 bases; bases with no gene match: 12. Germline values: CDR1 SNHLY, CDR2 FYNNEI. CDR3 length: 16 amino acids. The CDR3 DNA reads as TGTGCCAGCAACCGACTAGCGGGAGTGGTAGGCCATGAGCAGTTCTTC. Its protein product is CASNRLAGVVGHEQFF.

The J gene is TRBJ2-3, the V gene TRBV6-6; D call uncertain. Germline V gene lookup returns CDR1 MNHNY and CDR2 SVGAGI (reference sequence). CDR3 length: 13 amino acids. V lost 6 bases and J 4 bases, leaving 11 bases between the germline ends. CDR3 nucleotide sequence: TGTGCCAGCAGGTCAACCTTCCCAGATACGCAGTATTTT. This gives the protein CASRSTFPDTQYF.

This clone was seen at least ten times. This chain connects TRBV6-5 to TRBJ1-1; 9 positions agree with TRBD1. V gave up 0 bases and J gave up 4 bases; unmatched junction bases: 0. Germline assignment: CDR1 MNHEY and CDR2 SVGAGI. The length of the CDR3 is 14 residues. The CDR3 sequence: CASSYSTGGTEAFF. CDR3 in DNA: TGTGCCAGCAGTTACTCGACAGGGGGCACTGAAGCTTTCTTT.

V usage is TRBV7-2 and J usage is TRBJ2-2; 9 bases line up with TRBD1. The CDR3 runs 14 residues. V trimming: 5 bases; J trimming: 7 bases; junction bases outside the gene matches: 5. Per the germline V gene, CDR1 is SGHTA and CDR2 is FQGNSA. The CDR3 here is CASSPGQGDGELFF. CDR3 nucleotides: TGTGCCAGCAGCCCGGGACAGGGAGACGGGGAGCTGTTTTTT.

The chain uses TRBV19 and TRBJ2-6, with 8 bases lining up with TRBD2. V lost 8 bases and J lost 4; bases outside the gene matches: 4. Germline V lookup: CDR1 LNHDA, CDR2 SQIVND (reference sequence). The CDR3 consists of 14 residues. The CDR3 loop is CASREGSGANVLTF. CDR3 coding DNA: TGTGCCAGTCGGGAGGGTTCCGGGGCCAACGTCCTGACTTTC.

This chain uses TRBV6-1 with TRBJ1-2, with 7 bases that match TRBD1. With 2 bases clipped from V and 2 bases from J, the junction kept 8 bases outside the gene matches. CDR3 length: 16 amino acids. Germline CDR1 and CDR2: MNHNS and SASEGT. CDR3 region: CASSEPGTANNYGYTF. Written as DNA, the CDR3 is TGTGCCAGCAGTGAACCAGGGACAGCTAACAACTATGGCTACACCTTC.

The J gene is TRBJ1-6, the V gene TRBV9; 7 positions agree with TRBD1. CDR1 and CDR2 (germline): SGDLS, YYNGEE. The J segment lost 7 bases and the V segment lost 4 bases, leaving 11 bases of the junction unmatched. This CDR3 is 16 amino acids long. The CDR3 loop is CASSTTGVGMNSPLHF. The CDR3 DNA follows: TGTGCCAGCAGCACTACAGGGGTAGGGATGAATTCACCCCTCCACTTT.

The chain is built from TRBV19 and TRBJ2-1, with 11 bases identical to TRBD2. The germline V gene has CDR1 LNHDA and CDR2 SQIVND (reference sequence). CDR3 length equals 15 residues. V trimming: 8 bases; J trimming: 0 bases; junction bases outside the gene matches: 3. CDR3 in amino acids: CASRSGGASYNEQFF. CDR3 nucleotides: TGTGCCAGTCGTAGCGGGGGGGCCTCCTACAATGAGCAGTTCTTC.

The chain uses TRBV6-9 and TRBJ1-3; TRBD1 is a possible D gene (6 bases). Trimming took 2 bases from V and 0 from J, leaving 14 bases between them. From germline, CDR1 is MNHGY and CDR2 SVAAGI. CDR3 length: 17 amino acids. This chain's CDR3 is CASSYAGGGRSGNTIYF. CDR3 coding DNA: TGTGCCAGCAGTTATGCGGGAGGGGGGCGCTCTGGAAACACCATATATTTT.

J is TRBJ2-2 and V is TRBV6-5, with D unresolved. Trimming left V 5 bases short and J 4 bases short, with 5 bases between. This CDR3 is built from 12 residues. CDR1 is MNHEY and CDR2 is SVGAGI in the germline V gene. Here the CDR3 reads CASSPTTGELFF. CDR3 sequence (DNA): TGTGCCAGCAGTCCAACCACCGGGGAGCTGTTTTTT.

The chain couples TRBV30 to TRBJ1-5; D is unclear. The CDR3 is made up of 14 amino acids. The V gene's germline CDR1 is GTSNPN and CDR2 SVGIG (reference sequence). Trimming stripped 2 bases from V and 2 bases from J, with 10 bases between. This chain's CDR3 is CAWSSGWGNQPQHF. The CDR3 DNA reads TGTGCCTGGAGTTCGGGCTGGGGCAATCAGCCCCAGCATTTT.

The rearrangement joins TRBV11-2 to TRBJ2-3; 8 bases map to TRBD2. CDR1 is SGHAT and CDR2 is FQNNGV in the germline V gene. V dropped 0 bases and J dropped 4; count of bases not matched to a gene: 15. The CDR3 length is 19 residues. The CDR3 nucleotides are TGTGCCAGCAGCTTAGATCTTTCCCCCTATAGCGGGAACGCAGATACGCAGTATTTT. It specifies CASSLDLSPYSGNADTQYF. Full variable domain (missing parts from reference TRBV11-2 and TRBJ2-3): EAGVAQSPRYKIIEKRQSVAFWCNPISGHATLYWYQQILGQGPKLLIQFQNNGVVDDSQLPKDRFSAERLKGVDSTLKIQPAKLEDSAVYLCASSLDLSPYSGNADTQYFGPGTRLTVL.

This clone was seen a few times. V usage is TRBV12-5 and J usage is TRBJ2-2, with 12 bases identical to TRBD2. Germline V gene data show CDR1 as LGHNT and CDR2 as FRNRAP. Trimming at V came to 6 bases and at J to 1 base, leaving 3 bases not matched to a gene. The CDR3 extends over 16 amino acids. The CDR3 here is CASGPGLAGNTGELFF. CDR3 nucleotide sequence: TGTGCTAGTGGCCCGGGACTAGCGGGGAACACCGGGGAGCTGTTTTTT.

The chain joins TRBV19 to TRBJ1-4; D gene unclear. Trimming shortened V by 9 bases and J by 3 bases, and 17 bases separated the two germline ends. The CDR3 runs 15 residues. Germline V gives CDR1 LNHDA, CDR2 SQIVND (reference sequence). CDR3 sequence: CARRDWVASNEKLFF. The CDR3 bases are TGTGCCAGGCGGGATTGGGTAGCGTCTAATGAAAAACTGTTTTTT.

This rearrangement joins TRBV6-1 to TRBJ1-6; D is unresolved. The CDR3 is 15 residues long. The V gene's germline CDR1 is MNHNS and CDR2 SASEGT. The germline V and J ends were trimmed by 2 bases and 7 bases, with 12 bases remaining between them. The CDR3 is CASSELLGWNSPLHF. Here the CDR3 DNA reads TGTGCCAGCAGTGAATTGCTAGGGTGGAATTCACCCCTCCACTTT.

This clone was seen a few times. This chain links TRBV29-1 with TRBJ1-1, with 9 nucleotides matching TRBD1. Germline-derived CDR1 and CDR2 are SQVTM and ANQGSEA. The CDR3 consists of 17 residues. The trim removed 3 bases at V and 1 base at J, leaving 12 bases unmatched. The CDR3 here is CSVDIQGAHPKNTEAFF. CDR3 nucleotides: TGCAGCGTTGACATACAGGGGGCTCACCCAAAGAACACTGAAGCTTTCTTT.